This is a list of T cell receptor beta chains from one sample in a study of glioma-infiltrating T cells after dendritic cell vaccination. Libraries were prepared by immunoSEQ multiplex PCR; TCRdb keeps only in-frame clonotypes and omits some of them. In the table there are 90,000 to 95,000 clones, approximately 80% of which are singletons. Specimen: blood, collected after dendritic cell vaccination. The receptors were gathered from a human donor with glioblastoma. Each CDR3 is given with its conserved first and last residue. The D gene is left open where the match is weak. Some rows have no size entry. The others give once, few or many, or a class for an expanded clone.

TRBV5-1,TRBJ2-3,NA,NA,TGCGCCAGCAGCGGAGACACAGATACGCAGTATTTT,CASSGDTDTQYF
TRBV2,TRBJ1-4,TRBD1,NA,TGTGCCAGCAGGAGGCCGGGACAGGGTACCTTGAATGAAAAACTGTTTTTT,CASRRPGQGTLNEKLFF
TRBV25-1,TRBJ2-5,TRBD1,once,TGTGCCAGCAGTGGAGAACAGGGGATCCAAGAGACCCAGTACTTC,CASSGEQGIQETQYF
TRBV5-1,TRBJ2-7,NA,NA,TGCGCCAGCAGCAGAGACCCACAGGGCTACGAGCAGTACTTC,CASSRDPQGYEQYF
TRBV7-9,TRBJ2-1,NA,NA,TGTGCCAGCAGCCCACCGACTTGGCGGGTGATCCATGAGCAGTTCTTC,CASSPPTWRVIHEQFF
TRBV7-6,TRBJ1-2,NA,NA,TGTGCCAGCAGCTTAGCGGGGGGGACGGAACATGGCTACACCTTC,CASSLAGGTEHGYTF
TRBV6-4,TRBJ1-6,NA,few,TGTGCCAGCAGTGCTACAGACCATAATTCACCCCTCCACTTT,CASSATDHNSPLHF
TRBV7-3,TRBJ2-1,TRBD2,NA,TGTGCCAGCAGCTTAAATTCCCACGGGAGGGCCTCGTTCTACAATGAGCAGTTCTTC,CASSLNSHGRASFYNEQFF
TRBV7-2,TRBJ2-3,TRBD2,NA,TGTGCCAGCAGCAATAGACTAGCGGGGGGGAATACGCAGTATTTT,CASSNRLAGGNTQYF
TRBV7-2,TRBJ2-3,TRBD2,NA,TGTGCCAGCAGCTTAGGGCGGGGAGGGACAGATACGCAGTATTTT,CASSLGRGGTDTQYF
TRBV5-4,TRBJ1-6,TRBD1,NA,TGTGCCAGCAAGACAGGGGGAAGGTCCTATAATTCACCCCTCCACTTT,CASKTGGRSYNSPLHF
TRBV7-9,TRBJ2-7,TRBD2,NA,TGTGCCAGCAGCGTAGGTAGGGGGACTAGCTCGTCATACGAGCAGTACTTC,CASSVGRGTSSSYEQYF
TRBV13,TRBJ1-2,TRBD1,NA,TGTGCCAGCAGCTTAGAACAGGGGGCACCCTATGGCTACACCTTC,CASSLEQGAPYGYTF
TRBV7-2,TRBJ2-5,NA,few,TGTGCCAGCAGCTTAGCCTACCAAGAGACCCAGTACTTC,CASSLAYQETQYF
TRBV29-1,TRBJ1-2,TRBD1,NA,TGCAGCGCTGTAACAGGGGTCATCGGCTATGGCTACACCTTC,CSAVTGVIGYGYTF
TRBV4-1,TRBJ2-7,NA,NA,TGCGCCAGCAGCCAAGAGCGGAGCAGCTCCTACGAGCAGTACTTC,CASSQERSSSYEQYF
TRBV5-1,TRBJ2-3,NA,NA,TGCGCCAGCAGTGGAGACGCAGATACGCAGTATTTT,CASSGDADTQYF
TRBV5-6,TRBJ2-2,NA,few,TGTGCCAGCAGTTGGTTGAATTTCGGGGGAACCGGGGAGCTGTTTTTT,CASSWLNFGGTGELFF
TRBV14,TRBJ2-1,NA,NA,TGTGCCAGCAGCCAAAGCGGCATCTCCTACAATGAGCAGTTCTTC,CASSQSGISYNEQFF
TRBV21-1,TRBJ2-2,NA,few,TGTGCCAGCAGCAAAGACGACAGGGTTATTATCGGGGAGCTGTTTTTT,CASSKDDRVIIGELFF
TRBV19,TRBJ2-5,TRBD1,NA,TGTGCCATCGGACAGGCGGGAGAGACCCAGTACTTC,CAIGQAGETQYF
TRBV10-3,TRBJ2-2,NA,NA,TGTGCCTCAAACCCAGGGAACACCGGGGAGCTGTTTTTT,CASNPGNTGELFF
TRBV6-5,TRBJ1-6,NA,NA,TGTGCCAGCAGTATCTCCAGGGCTCCTAATTCACCCCTCCACTTT,CASSISRAPNSPLHF
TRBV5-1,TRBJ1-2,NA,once,TGCGCCAGCAGCTTGGGACAGGCCAACTATGGCTACACCTTC,CASSLGQANYGYTF